This entry is about one TCR beta chain. Other DNA sequences in the same sample also yield this CDR3. Measured with immunoSEQ multiplex PCR; TCRdb has only the in-frame clones, and not every one. The table has some 2 million clones, approximately 95% seen once; the top ten hold around 1.1%. The sample originates from a study of shared clonotypes between healthy human individuals. Naive CD8 cells were CD45RO-negative, positively selected for CCR7, excluding terminally differentiated effector memory CD45RA+ cells. The CDR3 extends over 12 amino acids. CDR1 SNHLY and CDR2 FYNNEI come from the germline V gene. Trimming shortened V by 8 bases and J by 6 bases, and 11 bases separated the two germline ends.

The sequence was collected from a man younger than 35 in good health. The chain uses TRBV2 and TRBJ2-1; possible D gene TRBD2, 7 bases. The sequenced sample was naive CD8+ T cells sorted from blood. The CDR3 nucleotides are TGTGCCAGCGGGGGAGGGGGCAATGAGCAGTTCTTC. Residues: CASGGGGNEQFF. The entire variable domain, with the rest obtained from reference TRBV2 and TRBJ2-1, is as follows: EPEVTQTPSHQVTQMGQEVILRCVPISNHLYFYWYRQILGQKVEFLVSFYNNEISEKSEIFDDQFSVERPDGSNFTLKIRSTKLEDSAMYFCASGGGGNEQFFGPGTRLTVL.